The source of this T cell receptor beta chain is a study of blood T cell repertoires in COVID-19. Looking at the study overall: From the United States, Italy and Spain came samples of acute and convalescent COVID-19. Sources were T cells, B-cell-depleted T cells, or PBMCs; the material itself was cDNA or gDNA.

In the original analysis: Reference gene primer amplification yielded estimated nucleated cell counts. Here immunoSEQ multiplex PCR was the method, and the copy in TCRdb shows in-frame clones only, minus some. V, J and clone size derive from that table, while D and trimming were established from the DNA sequence. Of some 93,000 clones listed, about 86% are singletons. Material: peripheral blood. This TCR derives from a woman aged 80 or over with acute or convalescent COVID-19.

In nucleotides, the CDR3 is TGTGCCAGCAGCCAGGGACAGGGGGGAGCTGGTAATGAAAAACTGTTTTTT. It is translated as CASSQGQGGAGNEKLFF. V and J are TRBV11-2 and TRBJ1-4; 11 bases are shared with TRBD1. The CDR3 is 17 amino acids. Germline loops: CDR1 SGHAT, CDR2 FQNNGV. J lost 4 bases, V lost 5 bases, and 9 bases had no gene match.